This is a list of T cell receptor beta chains from one sample in a study of shared clonotypes between healthy human individuals. TCRdb keeps only in-frame clones here, not all; method: immunoSEQ multiplex PCR. Of around 2.5 million clones listed, roughly 93% are singletons. The sample consisted of naive CD4+ T cells from PBMCs. The receptor set was obtained from a man younger than 35 in good health. Some clones in this sample may be carry-over from other donors' samples. CDR3s include the opening cysteine and the closing phenylalanine or tryptophan. The order of the fields is V gene, J gene, clone size, D gene, CDR3 protein, CDR3 DNA. D genes are given only for firm matches. Expanded clones are given a class, and other clones once, few, many or no size at all.

V gene: TRBV7-6; J gene: TRBJ2-1; clone size: NA; D gene: TRBD2; CDR3 protein: CATRLAGELNEQFF; CDR3 DNA: TGTGCCACCCGACTAGCGGGAGAATTAAATGAGCAGTTCTTC
V gene: TRBV16; J gene: TRBJ2-7; clone size: NA; D gene: NA; CDR3 protein: CASSQGPFSYEQYF; CDR3 DNA: TGTGCCAGCAGCCAGGGCCCCTTTTCCTACGAGCAGTACTTC
V gene: TRBV2; J gene: TRBJ2-2; clone size: NA; D gene: NA; CDR3 protein: CASRTLTDTGELFF; CDR3 DNA: TGTGCCAGCAGGACTTTGACGGATACCGGGGAGCTGTTTTTT
V gene: TRBV5-1; J gene: TRBJ1-1; clone size: NA; D gene: TRBD1; CDR3 protein: CASSPALGQLNTEAFF; CDR3 DNA: TGCGCCAGCAGCCCAGCCCTGGGACAGCTTAACACTGAAGCTTTCTTT
V gene: TRBV5-1; J gene: TRBJ2-3; clone size: NA; D gene: NA; CDR3 protein: CASSLELASASTDTQYF; CDR3 DNA: TGCGCCAGCAGCTTGGAGCTAGCGTCAGCTAGCACAGATACGCAGTATTTT
V gene: TRBV5-1; J gene: TRBJ2-7; clone size: NA; D gene: NA; CDR3 protein: CASSLAGGDYEQYF; CDR3 DNA: TGCGCCAGCAGCTTGGCTGGAGGAGACTACGAGCAGTACTTC
V gene: TRBV11-2; J gene: TRBJ2-1; clone size: NA; D gene: TRBD2; CDR3 protein: CASSFNSGGPHNEQFF; CDR3 DNA: TGTGCCAGCAGCTTTAATAGCGGGGGGCCCCACAATGAGCAGTTCTTC
V gene: TRBV5-4; J gene: TRBJ1-1; clone size: NA; D gene: NA; CDR3 protein: CASSLAGRGPEAFF; CDR3 DNA: TGTGCCAGCAGCTTGGCAGGACGGGGCCCTGAAGCTTTCTTT
V gene: TRBV28; J gene: TRBJ1-5; clone size: NA; D gene: NA; CDR3 protein: CASSGALQGQPQHF; CDR3 DNA: TGTGCCAGCAGTGGGGCCCTCCAAGGACAGCCCCAGCATTTT
V gene: TRBV5-1; J gene: TRBJ2-7; clone size: NA; D gene: NA; CDR3 protein: CASSPTERAYEQYF; CDR3 DNA: TGCGCCAGCAGCCCGACAGAAAGGGCCTACGAGCAGTACTTC
V gene: TRBV4-1; J gene: TRBJ2-3; clone size: once; D gene: TRBD2; CDR3 protein: CASSRGLAGGWGTDTQYF; CDR3 DNA: TGCGCCAGCAGCCGAGGACTAGCGGGGGGGTGGGGCACAGATACGCAGTATTTT
V gene: TRBV7-9; J gene: TRBJ2-1; clone size: NA; D gene: NA; CDR3 protein: CASSFFPERRSEQFF; CDR3 DNA: TGTGCCAGCAGCTTTTTCCCAGAAAGGCGGAGTGAGCAGTTCTTC
V gene: TRBV6-1; J gene: TRBJ2-2; clone size: NA; D gene: NA; CDR3 protein: CASSEASPVELFF; CDR3 DNA: TGTGCCAGCAGTGAAGCGTCACCCGTGGAGCTGTTTTTT
V gene: TRBV19; J gene: TRBJ2-3; clone size: once; D gene: TRBD1; CDR3 protein: CASSSRDRGFADTQYF; CDR3 DNA: TGTGCCAGTAGTTCAAGGGACAGGGGTTTCGCAGATACGCAGTATTTT
V gene: TRBV4-2; J gene: TRBJ1-2; clone size: NA; D gene: NA; CDR3 protein: CASSQVPPLGAANYGYTF; CDR3 DNA: TGTGCCAGCAGCCAAGTCCCGCCCCTAGGCGCAGCTAACTATGGCTACACCTTC
V gene: TRBV11-2; J gene: TRBJ2-4; clone size: NA; D gene: NA; CDR3 protein: CASSLSTWGNIQYF; CDR3 DNA: TGTGCCAGCAGCTTATCGACCTGGGGAAACATTCAGTACTTC
V gene: TRBV5-1; J gene: TRBJ1-2; clone size: NA; D gene: TRBD1; CDR3 protein: CASSLDRGGLGYTF; CDR3 DNA: TGCGCCAGCAGCTTGGACAGGGGAGGACTAGGCTACACCTTC
V gene: TRBV7-8; J gene: TRBJ1-1; clone size: NA; D gene: NA; CDR3 protein: CASSLTQGSSGHLRKPEAFF; CDR3 DNA: TGTGCCAGCAGCTTAACTCAAGGGTCGTCGGGCCACCTTAGGAAACCTGAAGCTTTCTTT
V gene: TRBV29-1; J gene: TRBJ2-2; clone size: few; D gene: NA; CDR3 protein: CSVDRGNTGELFF; CDR3 DNA: TGCAGCGTTGACAGGGGGAACACCGGGGAGCTGTTTTTT
V gene: TRBV6-5; J gene: TRBJ2-7; clone size: NA; D gene: NA; CDR3 protein: CASSSDSYEQYF; CDR3 DNA: TGTGCCAGCAGTTCCGACAGCTACGAGCAGTACTTC
V gene: TRBV27; J gene: TRBJ1-2; clone size: NA; D gene: NA; CDR3 protein: CASSSGPNYGYTF; CDR3 DNA: TGTGCCAGCAGTTCGGGGCCTAACTATGGCTACACCTTC
V gene: TRBV6-1; J gene: TRBJ1-4; clone size: NA; D gene: NA; CDR3 protein: CASSGQPTNEKLFF; CDR3 DNA: TGTGCCAGCAGTGGGCAGCCCACTAATGAAAAACTGTTTTTT
V gene: TRBV5-5; J gene: TRBJ1-5; clone size: NA; D gene: NA; CDR3 protein: CASSLLIGQPQHF; CDR3 DNA: TGTGCCAGCAGCTTACTTATAGGGCAGCCCCAGCATTTT
V gene: TRBV27; J gene: TRBJ2-7; clone size: NA; D gene: NA; CDR3 protein: CASSLSLPGRAYEQYF; CDR3 DNA: TGTGCCAGCAGTTTATCCCTACCGGGGAGAGCATACGAGCAGTACTTC
V gene: TRBV6-6; J gene: TRBJ2-4; clone size: NA; D gene: TRBD1; CDR3 protein: CASSAGTGVDNIQYF; CDR3 DNA: TGTGCCAGCAGCGCCGGGACAGGGGTTGACAACATTCAGTACTTC
V gene: TRBV29-1; J gene: TRBJ1-2; clone size: NA; D gene: NA; CDR3 protein: CSVGARANYGYTF; CDR3 DNA: TGCAGCGTCGGGGCGCGAGCTAACTATGGCTACACCTTC
V gene: TRBV6-6; J gene: TRBJ2-3; clone size: NA; D gene: NA; CDR3 protein: CASSYSGPDPTDTQYF; CDR3 DNA: TGTGCCAGCAGTTACTCGGGTCCGGACCCGACAGATACGCAGTATTTT
V gene: TRBV11-2; J gene: TRBJ2-7; clone size: NA; D gene: NA; CDR3 protein: CASSFRLYEQYF; CDR3 DNA: TGTGCCAGCAGCTTCCGACTCTACGAGCAGTACTTC
V gene: TRBV7-2; J gene: TRBJ2-7; clone size: once; D gene: NA; CDR3 protein: CASSPLAILGYEQYF; CDR3 DNA: TGTGCCAGCAGCCCCTTGGCCATCCTGGGCTACGAGCAGTACTTC
V gene: TRBV19; J gene: TRBJ1-4; clone size: NA; D gene: TRBD1; CDR3 protein: CASSSPGTGDGGKLFF; CDR3 DNA: TGTGCCAGTAGTTCTCCGGGGACAGGGGATGGAGGAAAACTGTTTTTT
V gene: TRBV30; J gene: TRBJ1-2; clone size: NA; D gene: NA; CDR3 protein: CAWRGTRENLGGYTF; CDR3 DNA: TGTGCCTGGAGGGGGACTAGGGAGAACTTGGGTGGCTACACCTTC
V gene: TRBV6-5; J gene: TRBJ1-3; clone size: few; D gene: TRBD1; CDR3 protein: CASSNQGASGNTIYF; CDR3 DNA: TGTGCCAGCAGTAACCAGGGGGCGAGTGGAAACACCATATATTTT
V gene: TRBV7-2; J gene: TRBJ1-5; clone size: NA; D gene: TRBD1; CDR3 protein: CASSRTGSGGPQHF; CDR3 DNA: TGTGCCAGCAGCCGGACAGGGTCGGGCGGGCCCCAGCATTTT
V gene: TRBV5-8; J gene: TRBJ1-1; clone size: NA; D gene: NA; CDR3 protein: CASSLAGGGNTEAFF; CDR3 DNA: TGTGCCAGCAGCTTGGCCGGGGGAGGGAACACTGAAGCTTTCTTT
V gene: TRBV4-3; J gene: TRBJ1-2; clone size: NA; D gene: NA; CDR3 protein: CASSQDSVPGYTF; CDR3 DNA: TGCGCCAGCAGCCAAGATTCAGTGCCTGGCTACACCTTC
V gene: TRBV19; J gene: TRBJ2-7; clone size: NA; D gene: TRBD2; CDR3 protein: CASSTGTSGRTEQYF; CDR3 DNA: TGTGCCAGTAGTACCGGGACTAGCGGGAGGACCGAGCAGTACTTC
V gene: TRBV5-8; J gene: TRBJ2-7; clone size: NA; D gene: NA; CDR3 protein: CASSLDPTGCEQYF; CDR3 DNA: TGTGCCAGCAGCTTGGACCCCACCGGATGCGAGCAGTACTTC
V gene: TRBV14; J gene: TRBJ1-2; clone size: once; D gene: NA; CDR3 protein: CASSQAASGYTF; CDR3 DNA: TGTGCCAGCAGCCAAGCAGCAAGTGGCTACACCTTC
V gene: TRBV5-1; J gene: TRBJ2-7; clone size: NA; D gene: NA; CDR3 protein: CASSDAQGPYEQYF; CDR3 DNA: TGCGCCAGCAGCGATGCGCAGGGGCCTTACGAGCAGTACTTC
V gene: TRBV7-2; J gene: TRBJ2-1; clone size: NA; D gene: TRBD2; CDR3 protein: CASSFSGRDEQFF; CDR3 DNA: TGTGCCAGCAGCTTCAGCGGGAGGGATGAGCAGTTCTTC
V gene: TRBV11-3; J gene: TRBJ2-1; clone size: NA; D gene: NA; CDR3 protein: CASSLRGPGFEQFF; CDR3 DNA: TGTGCCAGCAGCCTGAGGGGCCCAGGGTTTGAGCAGTTCTTC
V gene: TRBV28; J gene: TRBJ2-2; clone size: NA; D gene: TRBD1; CDR3 protein: CASRTGGTGELFF; CDR3 DNA: TGTGCCAGCCGGACAGGAGGCACCGGGGAGCTGTTTTTT
V gene: TRBV28; J gene: TRBJ1-2; clone size: NA; D gene: TRBD1; CDR3 protein: CASSFPGGDGYTF; CDR3 DNA: TGTGCCAGCAGTTTCCCAGGGGGCGATGGCTACACCTTC
V gene: TRBV7-9; J gene: TRBJ2-1; clone size: NA; D gene: TRBD2; CDR3 protein: CASSLVGAGGPRKFF; CDR3 DNA: TGTGCCAGCAGCTTAGTAGGAGCGGGAGGGCCACGAAAGTTCTTC
V gene: TRBV5-8; J gene: TRBJ2-7; clone size: NA; D gene: TRBD1; CDR3 protein: CASSWDPGQPTYEQYF; CDR3 DNA: TGTGCCAGCAGCTGGGACCCGGGACAGCCCACCTACGAGCAGTACTTC
V gene: TRBV30; J gene: TRBJ1-3; clone size: NA; D gene: NA; CDR3 protein: CAWSGQLLSGNTIYF; CDR3 DNA: TGTGCCTGGAGTGGACAGTTACTCTCTGGAAACACCATATATTTT
V gene: TRBV18; J gene: TRBJ1-2; clone size: once; D gene: TRBD1; CDR3 protein: CASSPLGQGAYGYTF; CDR3 DNA: TGTGCCAGCTCACCACTCGGACAGGGGGCCTATGGCTACACCTTC
V gene: TRBV5-6; J gene: TRBJ2-7; clone size: NA; D gene: TRBD2; CDR3 protein: CASSRTSGAVYEQYF; CDR3 DNA: TGTGCCAGCAGCCGTACTAGCGGGGCTGTCTACGAGCAGTACTTC
V gene: TRBV6-6; J gene: TRBJ2-3; clone size: NA; D gene: NA; CDR3 protein: CASQGRTTTDTQYF; CDR3 DNA: TGTGCCAGCCAGGGGCGAACGACTACAGATACGCAGTATTTT
V gene: TRBV6-5; J gene: TRBJ1-2; clone size: NA; D gene: TRBD1; CDR3 protein: CASRGNGQGGYGYTF; CDR3 DNA: TGTGCCAGCAGGGGAAACGGACAGGGAGGGTATGGCTACACCTTC
V gene: TRBV5-1; J gene: TRBJ2-7; clone size: NA; D gene: TRBD2; CDR3 protein: CASSLAEGAGGPGHEQYF; CDR3 DNA: TGCGCCAGCAGCTTGGCCGAAGGTGCGGGAGGGCCGGGCCACGAGCAGTACTTC
V gene: TRBV11-3; J gene: TRBJ2-3; clone size: NA; D gene: NA; CDR3 protein: CASSPFPPPYTDTQYF; CDR3 DNA: TGTGCCAGCAGCCCTTTTCCCCCCCCTTACACAGATACGCAGTATTTT